This entry features one T cell receptor (beta chain) sequence. The beta constant-region primer was an equimolar mix of two oligonucleotides covering TRBC1 and TRBC2. The ligated cDNA underwent four PCR rounds using SP2 and nested alpha and beta constant-region primers. MiXCR, applied by TCRdb to the UMI-ligation and nested PCR reads, yields one record per CDR3 protein. The sample consists of some 30,000 distinct CDR3 sequences, roughly 20% of them appearing once. The data are from a study of naive and memory T cell subsets. This CDR3 spans 13 amino acids. V shed 4 bases and J shed 4 bases, with 11 bases lying between them. Per germline, CDR1 SNHLY and CDR2 FYNNEI. Overnight CMV lysate stimulation of fresh PBMCs defined donor CMV status by CD4+ IFNgamma.

The chain combines TRBV2 with TRBJ2-7; tentatively, D is TRBD1 (5 bases). This TCR derives from a human donor in good health. Material for sequencing was effector memory CD4+ T cells from blood. Subset of the sample: effector memory, CD45RA- CD27-. CDR3: CASSGQGLYEQYF. For the CDR3, the DNA is TGTGCCAGCAGTGGGCAGGGCCTTTACGAGCAGTACTTC.